Reported below is one TCR beta chain. Its antigen is not yet known. The record has no base qualities; no much larger clone is one base away. The data were taken from a study of PD-L1 blockade in urothelial cancer (dated by TCRdb to 2015 to 2018). About the study as a whole: Every patient began therapy at some point between 2013 and 2015 and was given atezolizumab 1,200 mg intravenously every 3 weeks. About 85% of the 29 patients were males with bladder-origin urothelial cancer, and about 65% of the roughly 29 reported a prior smoking history. An ECOG performance status of 0 or 1 was recorded for the patients, and 0 to 3 prior chemotherapy regimens had been received by the patients. Blood samples were analyzed 3 weeks after the start of treatment (second dose) and 6 weeks after the start of treatment. Blood samples yielded a median of roughly 150,000 T cells and around 80,000 unique TCRs, with median clonality approximately 0.08. The study, an exploratory multi-omic analysis, examined somatic, immune and clinical correlates of response to PD-L1 blockade with atezolizumab in urothelial cancer. Pretreatment tumor samples, along with matched peripheral blood collected serially before and after atezolizumab treatment, underwent TCR sequencing. Durable clinical benefit was defined as progression-free survival longer than 6 months, and TCR features were also tested against progression-free and overall survival. In the same patients who had TCR sequencing, pretreatment tumors also underwent whole exome sequencing and RNA sequencing. Durable clinical benefit was achieved by nine patients and was not achieved by 20 patients. Twenty-nine patients had pretreatment blood TCR-seq, approximately 24 had at least one posttreatment blood collection, and approximately 24 had tumor TCR-seq. Here is what the overall study found, with its caveats: Greater expansion of tumor-associated TCR clones in peripheral blood 3 weeks after the start of treatment was observed in patients with durable benefit (n ≈ 22, p = 0.022). A pretreatment peripheral blood TCR clonality below the median was linked to improved progression-free and overall survival. Because of the small sample size (n ≈ 27) and the many exploratory analyses performed, the results are intended to be regarded as hypothesis-generating.

V is pared back by 3 bases and J by 2 bases, with 13 bases lying between the germline termini. CDR1 and CDR2, looked up from the germline V gene, are KGHSH and LQKENI. Inclusive of the bounding cysteine and phenylalanine, the CDR3 is 15 residues long. Only the CDR3 region is kept as DNA, spanning 45 bases read in frame from base 1. The time point label, as the study defines it: peripheral blood 6 weeks after treatment start. The cohort comprised around 31 patients with locally advanced or metastatic urothelial carcinoma treated at Memorial Sloan Kettering on a trial protocol. Peripheral blood mononuclear cells were collected pretreatment and during treatment, with between 1 and 8 total time points obtained per patient. The Qiagen DNeasy Blood extraction kit was used to purify genomic DNA from total PBMCs and from tumor samples. PBMCs were collected pretreatment and during treatment, and were isolated and stored as previously described.

Synthetic TCR analog templates were spiked into each PCR to estimate absolute template abundance from read counts. The immunoSEQ assay used bias-controlled V and J gene primers to amplify TCRbeta CDR3 regions from genomic DNA. Rearranged TCRbeta segments were sequenced at approximately 20X coverage. In the source study's methods: Clustering was used to correct sequencing errors, and CDR3s were annotated against IMGT to assign V, D and J genes. Downstream analyses used only productive TCRbeta rearrangements and left out out-of-frame or stop-codon sequences. Clonality was computed as one minus Shannon entropy normalized by the log of the number of unique productive sequences. Clones differing between time points or between blood and tumor were identified using Fisher's exact test with Benjamini-Hochberg correction, with an adjusted p below 0.01 applied as the threshold. Sourced from immuneACCESS, this table was stored by TCRdb with only in-frame sequences that have V and J called. A share of the clones is absent; for the studies checked, an unresolved V gene accounts for under half, and the remainder has no known explanation. Clone size and the V and J calls come from that table; the DNA yielded D and trimming. This sample lists around 66,000 clones; roughly 86% were detected once. 11% of the sample is in the top ten clones.

The sequenced sample was PBMCs, obtained around atezolizumab (anti-PD-L1) treatment. The V and J genes are TRBV18 and TRBJ1-1, with the D segment identity uncertain. This clonotype was obtained from a man aged 55 to 70 with urothelial cancer. The CDR3 protein sequence reads: CASSPPGGRNTEAFF. The nucleotide sequence reads as follows: TGTGCCAGCTCACCCCCGGGAGGGAGAAACACTGAAGCTTTCTTT.